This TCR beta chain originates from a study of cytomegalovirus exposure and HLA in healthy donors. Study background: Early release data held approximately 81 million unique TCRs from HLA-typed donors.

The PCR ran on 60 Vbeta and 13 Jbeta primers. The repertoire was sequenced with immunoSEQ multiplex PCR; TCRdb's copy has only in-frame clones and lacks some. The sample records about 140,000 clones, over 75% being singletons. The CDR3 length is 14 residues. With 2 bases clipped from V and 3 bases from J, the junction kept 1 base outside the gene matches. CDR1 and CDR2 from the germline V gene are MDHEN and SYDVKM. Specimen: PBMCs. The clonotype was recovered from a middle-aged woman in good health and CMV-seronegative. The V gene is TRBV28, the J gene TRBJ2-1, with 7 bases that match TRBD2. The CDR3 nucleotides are TGTGCCAGCAGTTTAGCGGGAGTCTACAATGAGCAGTTCTTC. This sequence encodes CASSLAGVYNEQFF. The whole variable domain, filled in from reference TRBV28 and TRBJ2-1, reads DVKVTQSSRYLVKRTGEKVFLECVQDMDHENMFWYRQDPGLGLRLIYFSYDVKMKEKGDIPEGYSVSREKKERFSLILESASTNQTSMYLCASSLAGVYNEQFFGPGTRLTVL.